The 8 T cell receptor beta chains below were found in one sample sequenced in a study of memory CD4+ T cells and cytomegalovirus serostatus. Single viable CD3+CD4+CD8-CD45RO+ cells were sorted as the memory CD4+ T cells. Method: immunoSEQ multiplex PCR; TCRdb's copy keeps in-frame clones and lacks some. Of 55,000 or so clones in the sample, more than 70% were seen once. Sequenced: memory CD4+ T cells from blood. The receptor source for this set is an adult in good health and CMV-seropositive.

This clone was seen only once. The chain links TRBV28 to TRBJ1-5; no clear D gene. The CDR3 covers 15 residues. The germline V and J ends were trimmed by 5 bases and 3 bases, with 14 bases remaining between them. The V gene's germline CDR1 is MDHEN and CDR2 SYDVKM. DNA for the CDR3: TGTGCCAGCAGTCCAGCAGGATCCTTCAATCAGCCCCAGCATTTT. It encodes CASSPAGSFNQPQHF.

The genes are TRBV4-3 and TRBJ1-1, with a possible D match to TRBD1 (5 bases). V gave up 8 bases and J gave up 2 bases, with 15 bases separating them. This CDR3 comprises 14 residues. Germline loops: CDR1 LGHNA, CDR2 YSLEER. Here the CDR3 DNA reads TGCGCCAGCGGGGTTCAGGGTACTAACACTGAAGCTTTCTTT. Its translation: CASGVQGTNTEAFF.

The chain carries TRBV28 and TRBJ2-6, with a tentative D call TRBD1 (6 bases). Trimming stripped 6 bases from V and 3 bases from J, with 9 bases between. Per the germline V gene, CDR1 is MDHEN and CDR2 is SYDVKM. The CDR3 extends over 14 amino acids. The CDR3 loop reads CASRPGVGANVLTF. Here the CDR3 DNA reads TGTGCCAGCAGACCAGGGGTTGGGGCCAACGTCCTGACTTTC.

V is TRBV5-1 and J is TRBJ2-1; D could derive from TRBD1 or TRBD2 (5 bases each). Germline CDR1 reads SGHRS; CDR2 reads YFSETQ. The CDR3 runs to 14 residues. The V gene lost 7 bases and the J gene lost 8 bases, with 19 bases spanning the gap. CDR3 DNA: TGCGCCAGCCTCGAGGGACCACAGAGCTATGAGCAGTTCTTC. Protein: CASLEGPQSYEQFF.

DNA of the CDR3: TGTGCCAGCAGCCCCCTTTTAGGAGATACGCAGTATTTT. Protein sequence: CASSPLLGDTQYF. This chain connects TRBV7-8 to TRBJ2-3; D unresolved. Germline CDR1 is SGHVS and CDR2 is FQNEAQ. The CDR3 consists of 13 residues. Trimming cost V 5 bases and J 5 bases, with 11 bases left between them.

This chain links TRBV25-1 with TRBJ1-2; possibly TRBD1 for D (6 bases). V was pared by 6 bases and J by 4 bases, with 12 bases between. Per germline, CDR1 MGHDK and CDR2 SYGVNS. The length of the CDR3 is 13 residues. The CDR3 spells CASSPGHIYGYTF. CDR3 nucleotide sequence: TGTGCCAGCAGCCCGGGACACATCTATGGCTACACCTTC.

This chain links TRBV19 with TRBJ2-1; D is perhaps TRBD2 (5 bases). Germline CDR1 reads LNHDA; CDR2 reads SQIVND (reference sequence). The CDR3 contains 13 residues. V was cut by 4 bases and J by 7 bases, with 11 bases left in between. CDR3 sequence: CASSTHGGNEQFF. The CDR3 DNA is TGTGCCAGTAGTACCCACGGAGGTAATGAGCAGTTCTTC. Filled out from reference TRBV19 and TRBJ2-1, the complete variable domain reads DGGITQSPKYLFRKEGQNVTLSCEQNLNHDAMYWYRQDPGQGLRLIYYSQIVNDFQKGDIAEGYSVSREKKESFPLTVTSAQKNPTAFYLCASSTHGGNEQFFGPGTRLTVL.

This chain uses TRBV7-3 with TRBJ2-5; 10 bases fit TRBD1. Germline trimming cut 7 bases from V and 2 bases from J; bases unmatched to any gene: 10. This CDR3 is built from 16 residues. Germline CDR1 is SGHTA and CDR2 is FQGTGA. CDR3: CASMLTGTGVQETQYF. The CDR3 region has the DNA TGTGCCAGCATGCTAACCGGGACAGGGGTACAAGAGACCCAGTACTTC.